The rows below give T cell receptor beta chains drawn from one sample of a study of blood T cells in healthy people across ages. TCRdb reprocessed the 5' RACE reads with MiXCR, giving one entry per CDR3 protein. The data show some 550,000 distinct CDR3 sequences, 47% seen once. Sample: blood. The receptors originated from an elderly man in good health. Each CDR3 is given with its conserved first and last residue. Fields, in order: CDR3 length, V gene, clone size, D gene, J gene, CDR3 DNA, CDR3 protein. The D gene is left open where the match is weak. For some rows the clone size is stated as once, few or many, or as a class when expanded; others skip it.

16	TRBV4-1	few	TRBD1	TRBJ2-7	TGCGCCAGCAGCCAAGATCAGGGGGCGATCGTCTACGAGCAGTACTTC	CASSQDQGAIVYEQYF
15	TRBV7-2	few	-	TRBJ2-5	TGTGCCAGCAGCTCGCCTCCCCGGGGGCAAGAGACCCAGTACTTC	CASSSPPRGQETQYF
11	TRBV29-1	-	-	TRBJ1-1	TGCAGCGGCGACCGGGACCAGAGAGCTTTCTTT	CSGDRDQRAFF
11	TRBV20-1	-	-	TRBJ2-5	TGCAGTGCTAGACACCAAGAGACCCAGTACTTC	CSARHQETQYF
16	TRBV7-2	few	TRBD2	TRBJ2-7	TGTGCCAGCAGCTTAGATGTGACTAGCGGCTCCTACGAGCAGTACTTC	CASSLDVTSGSYEQYF
18	TRBV6-2/TRBV6-3	-	TRBD2	TRBJ2-1	TGTGCCAGCAGCTCCGTGGGAGTAGCGGGGCGCTCCTACAATGAGCAGTTCTTC	CASSSVGVAGRSYNEQFF
18	TRBV6-1	-	TRBD2	TRBJ2-3	TGTGCCAGCGGAACCGGTAGACTAGCGGGAGGGAGCACAGATACGCAGTATTTT	CASGTGRLAGGSTDTQYF
16	TRBV18	-	-	TRBJ2-3	TGTGCCAGCTCACCACCGAAGATGGCAGGGTCTGATACGCAGTATTTT	CASSPPKMAGSDTQYF
16	TRBV6-2/TRBV6-3	-	TRBD1	TRBJ2-7	TGTGCCAGCAACCCCCACCGGGACAGGCTATCCTACGAGCAGTACTTC	CASNPHRDRLSYEQYF
14	TRBV5-1	few	TRBD1	TRBJ2-7	TGCGCCAGCAGCTTGGGTAACAGGGGGTACGAGCAGTACTTC	CASSLGNRGYEQYF
15	TRBV7-3	few	TRBD1	TRBJ2-3	TGTGCCAGCAGCCCCCGGACAGGTGCACATGATACGCAGTATTTT	CASSPRTGAHDTQYF
15	TRBV25-1	-	-	TRBJ2-5	TGTGCCAGCAGTGGCCAGGGACTCTTGGGAGAGACCCAGTACTTC	CASSGQGLLGETQYF
17	TRBV5-1	-	TRBD2	TRBJ2-1	TGCGCCAGCAGCACCCCCGGACTAGCGGGAGGGGAAAATGAGCAGTTCTTC	CASSTPGLAGGENEQFF
16	TRBV7-4	once	TRBD1	TRBJ1-6	TGTGCCAGCAGCCCGGGACAGGGGTTTGGTAATTCACCCCTCCACTTT	CASSPGQGFGNSPLHF